These 4 T cell receptor beta chains originate from one sample sequenced in a study of metastatic and nonmetastatic thyroid tumors. Thyroid surgery had not been preceded by any treatment in any patient. TCRdb re-called the PCR reads with MiXCR. The repertoire consists of around 17,000 clones, with around 23% occurring once and the leading ten covering 15%. Sequenced sample: adjacent normal tissue. These receptors all come from a female donor with papillary thyroid cancer or a benign thyroid nodule (not recorded which). Some clones in this sample may be carry-over from other donors' samples.

This clone was seen only a few times. V usage is TRBV5-1 and J usage is TRBJ2-7; the D gene is possibly TRBD1 (5 bases). V was pared by 5 bases and J by 4 bases, with 10 bases between. This CDR3 comprises 12 residues. The V gene's germline CDR1 is SGHRS and CDR2 YFSETQ. The CDR3 bases are TGCGCCAGCAGTTTCGACAGTTACGAGCAGTACTTC. Its translation: CASSFDSYEQYF.

There are a few counts of this clone. V and J are TRBV4-1 and TRBJ2-1, with 7 bases identical to TRBD2. This CDR3 has 13 amino acids. CDR1 is MGHRA and CDR2 is YSYEKL in the germline V gene. With 2 bases clipped from V and 7 bases from J, the junction kept 2 bases outside the gene matches. CDR3 bases: TGCGCCAGCAGCCAAACCGGGGGGAATGAGCAGTTCTTC. Amino acids: CASSQTGGNEQFF.

This clone occurred a few times. Written as DNA, the CDR3 is TGTGCCAGCAGTCCGAGGACAGGGGGCTCTGGAAACACCATATATTTT. Its translation is CASSPRTGGSGNTIYF. The rearrangement links TRBV12-3 or TRBV12-4 to TRBJ1-3; 10 bases fit TRBD1. V was pared by 5 bases and J by 0 bases, with 4 bases of the junction left unmatched. The CDR3 covers 16 residues.

The sample holds many counts of this clone. This sequence may be a read error, since a much larger clone differs from it by one base. It is likely a read error, because the conserved phenylalanine at the end of the CDR3 is missing. The limits of the CDR3 on the DNA are not certain, so only TCRdb's listed CDR3 is given. The chain is built from TRBV10-2 and TRBJ2-1; TRBD1 reflects the table's D call only, with no check against the DNA. The germline V gene has CDR1 WSHSY and CDR2 SAAADI. The CDR3 is made up of 16 amino acids, end residues included. The CDR3 here is CASSESVGAGINEQLV.